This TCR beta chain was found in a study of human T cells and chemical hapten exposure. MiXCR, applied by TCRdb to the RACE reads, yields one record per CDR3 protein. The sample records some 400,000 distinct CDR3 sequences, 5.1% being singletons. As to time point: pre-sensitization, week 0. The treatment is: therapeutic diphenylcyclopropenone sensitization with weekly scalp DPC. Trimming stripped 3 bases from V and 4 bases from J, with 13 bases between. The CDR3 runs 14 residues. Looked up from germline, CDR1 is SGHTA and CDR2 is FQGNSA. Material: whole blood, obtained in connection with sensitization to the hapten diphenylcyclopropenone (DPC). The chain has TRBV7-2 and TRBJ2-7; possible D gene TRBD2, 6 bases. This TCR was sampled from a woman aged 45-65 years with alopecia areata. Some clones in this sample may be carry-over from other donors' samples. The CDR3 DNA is TGTGCCAGCAGCTTGGAGGGACTGCCGTACGAGCAGTACTTC. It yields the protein CASSLEGLPYEQYF.